The source of this T cell receptor beta chain is a study of CD8+ T cells in alopecia areata. Turning to the study itself: Recipient mice, roughly 7-10-week-old female C3H/HeJ animals, received skin from 6-12-month-old C3H/HeJ graft donors with spontaneous alopecia. Notes on the study in general: In scalp samples, resident alphabeta T cells of normal skin are also sequenced.

With 1 base clipped from V and 3 bases from J, the junction kept 4 bases outside the gene matches. Germline V gives CDR1 MNHDT, CDR2 YYDKIL. The length of the CDR3 is 15 residues. Details on this clone: As yet, its antigen is unknown. Any gene name here is a mouse gene name. Read coverage stops 4 residues before the CDR3 terminus; the germline J gene supplies the remainder.

Investigators isolated RNA and reverse transcribed it into cDNA to act as the sequencing template. Method: immunoSEQ multiplex PCR; TCRdb's copy keeps in-frame clones and lacks some. The repertoire has about 120,000 clones, none seen only once; the ten largest take roughly 21%. Sequencing was done on a sample of lesional skin. This sequence joins TRBV17 and TRBJ1-1; 8 bases map to TRBD1. The source is a C3H/HeJ mouse with alopecia areata. For this strain, the MHC haplotype corresponds to H2-k. CDR3 region: CASSRVAGGDTEVFF. The covered CDR3 bases are TGTGCTAGCAGTAGAGTGGCAGGGGGCGACACA.